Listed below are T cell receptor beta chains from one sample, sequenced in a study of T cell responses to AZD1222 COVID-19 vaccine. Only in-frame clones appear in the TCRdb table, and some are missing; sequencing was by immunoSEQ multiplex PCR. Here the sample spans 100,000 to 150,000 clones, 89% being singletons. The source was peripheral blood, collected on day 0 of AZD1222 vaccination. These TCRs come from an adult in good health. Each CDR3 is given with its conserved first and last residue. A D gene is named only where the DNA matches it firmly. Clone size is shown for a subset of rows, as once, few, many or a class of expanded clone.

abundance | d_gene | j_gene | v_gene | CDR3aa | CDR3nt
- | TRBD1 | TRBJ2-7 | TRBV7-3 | CASSETGGYEQYF | TGTGCCAGCAGCGAGACAGGGGGGTACGAGCAGTACTTC
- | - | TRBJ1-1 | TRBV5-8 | CASSLGLTTNTEAFF | TGTGCCAGCAGCTTGGGATTGACGACCAACACTGAAGCTTTCTTT
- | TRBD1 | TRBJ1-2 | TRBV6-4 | CASSSYRGSYGYTF | TGTGCCAGCAGTTCCTACAGGGGATCCTATGGCTACACCTTC
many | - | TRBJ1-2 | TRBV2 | CASSDRGSLGAYGYTF | TGTGCCAGCAGTGACCGTGGCAGCCTCGGGGCCTATGGCTACACCTTC
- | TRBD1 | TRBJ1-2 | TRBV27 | CASCPRTGYGYTF | TGTGCCAGCTGCCCTAGGACAGGCTATGGCTACACCTTC
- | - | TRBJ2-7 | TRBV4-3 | CASSPGAGYEQYF | TGCGCCAGCAGCCCGGGCGCCGGCTACGAGCAGTACTTC
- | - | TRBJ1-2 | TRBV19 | CASKTPSNRRAGGDYGYTF | TGTGCCAGTAAGACGCCCAGTAACCGGAGGGCAGGAGGGGACTATGGCTACACCTTC
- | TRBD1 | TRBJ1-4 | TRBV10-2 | CASSDRQGRATNEKLFF | TGCGCCAGCAGCGACAGACAGGGCAGGGCAACTAATGAAAAACTGTTTTTT
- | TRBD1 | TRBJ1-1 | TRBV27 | CASSLGGGEGPTEAFF | TGTGCCAGCAGTTTGGGAGGGGGCGAAGGGCCCACTGAAGCTTTCTTT
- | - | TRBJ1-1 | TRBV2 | CASKEGDNTEAFF | TGTGCCAGCAAGGAGGGGGATAACACTGAAGCTTTCTTT
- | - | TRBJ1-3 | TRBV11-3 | CASSLFGNTIYF | TGTGCCAGCAGCTTATTTGGAAACACCATATATTTT
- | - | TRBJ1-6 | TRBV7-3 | CASSSTLISPLHF | TGTGCCAGCAGCTCTACACTTATTTCACCCCTCCACTTT
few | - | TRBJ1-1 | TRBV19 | CASSKLGRSDTEAFF | TGTGCCAGTAGTAAACTTGGCAGGAGCGACACTGAAGCTTTCTTT
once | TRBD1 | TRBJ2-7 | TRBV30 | CAWRDRGSYEQYF | TGTGCCTGGAGGGACAGGGGGTCCTACGAGCAGTACTTC
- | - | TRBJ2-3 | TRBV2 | CASIADFTDTQYF | TGTGCCAGCATCGCCGACTTCACAGATACGCAGTATTTT
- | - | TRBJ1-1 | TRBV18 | CASSFGAGEAFF | TGTGCCAGCTCATTCGGGGCGGGAGAAGCTTTCTTT
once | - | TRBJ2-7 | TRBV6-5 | CASRLVTGRNEQYF | TGTGCCAGCCGTCTAGTTACAGGGAGGAACGAGCAGTACTTC
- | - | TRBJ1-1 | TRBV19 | CASSRAHRAPTEAFF | TGTGCCAGTAGTAGAGCACACAGGGCGCCCACTGAAGCTTTCTTT
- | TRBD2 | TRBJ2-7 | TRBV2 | CASSVKRGGYEQYF | TGTGCCAGCAGTGTGAAGCGGGGGGGTTACGAGCAGTACTTC
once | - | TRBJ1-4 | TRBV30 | CAWSVRDGEKLFF | TGTGCCTGGAGTGTAAGAGATGGGGAAAAACTGTTTTTT
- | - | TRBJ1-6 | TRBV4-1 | CASSLRRTPGDNSPLHF | TGCGCCAGCAGCCTAAGGCGGACTCCAGGGGACAATTCACCCCTCCACTTT
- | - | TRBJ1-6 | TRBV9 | CASSATQTRDSPLHF | TGTGCCAGCAGCGCCACGCAAACTCGGGATTCACCCCTCCACTTT
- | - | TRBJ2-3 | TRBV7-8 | CASSLGGRTDTQYF | TGTGCCAGCAGCTTAGGGGGCCGCACAGATACGCAGTATTTT
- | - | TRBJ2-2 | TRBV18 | CASSTGPNTGELFF | TGTGCCAGCTCAACCGGGCCCAACACCGGGGAGCTGTTTTTT
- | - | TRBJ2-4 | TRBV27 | CASGRGANIQYF | TGTGCCAGCGGGCGAGGGGCGAACATTCAGTACTTC
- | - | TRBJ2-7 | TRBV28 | CASSSGVYEQYF | TGTGCCAGCAGTTCGGGGGTGTACGAGCAGTACTTC
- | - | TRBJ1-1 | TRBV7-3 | CASSLIGGTNTEAFF | TGTGCCAGCAGCTTAATTGGGGGGACGAACACTGAAGCTTTCTTT
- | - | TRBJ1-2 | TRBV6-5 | CASSFDRNYGYTF | TGTGCCAGCAGTTTTGACAGGAACTATGGCTACACCTTC